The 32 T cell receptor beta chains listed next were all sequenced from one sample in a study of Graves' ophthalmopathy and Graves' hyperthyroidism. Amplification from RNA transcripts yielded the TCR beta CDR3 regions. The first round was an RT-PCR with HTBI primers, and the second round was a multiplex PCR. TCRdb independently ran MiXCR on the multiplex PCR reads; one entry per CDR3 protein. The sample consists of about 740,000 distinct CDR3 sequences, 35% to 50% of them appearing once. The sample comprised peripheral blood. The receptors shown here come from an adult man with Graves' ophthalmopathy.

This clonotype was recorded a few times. In DNA form, the CDR3 reads TGTGCTAGTGGTCTGACAGGCTCCTATGGCTACACCTTC. This translates into CASGLTGSYGYTF. This chain joins TRBV12-5 and TRBJ1-2; tentative D call: TRBD1 (6 bases). The CDR3 sequence is 13 residues long. V lost 5 bases to trimming and J lost 4 bases, with 11 bases between them. Germline lookup yields CDR1 LGHNT and CDR2 FRNRAP.

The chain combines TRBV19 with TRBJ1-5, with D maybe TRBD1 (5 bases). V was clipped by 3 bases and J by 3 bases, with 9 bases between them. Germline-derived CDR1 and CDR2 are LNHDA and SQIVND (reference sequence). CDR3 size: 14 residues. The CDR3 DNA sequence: TGTGCCAGTAGTATGGGGACCTACAATCAGCCCCAGCATTTT. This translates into CASSMGTYNQPQHF.

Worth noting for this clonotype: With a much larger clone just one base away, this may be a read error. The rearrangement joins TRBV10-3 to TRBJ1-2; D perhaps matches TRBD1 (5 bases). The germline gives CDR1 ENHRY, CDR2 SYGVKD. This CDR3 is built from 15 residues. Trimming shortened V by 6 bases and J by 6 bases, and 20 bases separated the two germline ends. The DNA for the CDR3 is TGTGCCATCAGCTTAGCCTCAGGGTATTACGATGGCTACACCTTC. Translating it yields CAISLASGYYDGYTF.

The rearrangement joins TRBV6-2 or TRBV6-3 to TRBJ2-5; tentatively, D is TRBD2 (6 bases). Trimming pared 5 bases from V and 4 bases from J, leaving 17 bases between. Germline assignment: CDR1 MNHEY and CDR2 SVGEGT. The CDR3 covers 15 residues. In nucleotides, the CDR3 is TGTGCCAGCAGTAGCCTAGCAGGGAGGCGAGAGACCCAGTACTTC. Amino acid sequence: CASSSLAGRRETQYF.

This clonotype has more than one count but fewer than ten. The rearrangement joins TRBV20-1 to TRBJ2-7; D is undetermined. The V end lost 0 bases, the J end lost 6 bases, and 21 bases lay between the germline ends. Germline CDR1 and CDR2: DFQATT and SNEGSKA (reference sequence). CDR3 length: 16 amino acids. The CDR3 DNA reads TGCAGTGCTAGAGATATACGTGACGGAGCCTTTCGCGAGCAGTACTTC. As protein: CSARDIRDGAFREQYF.

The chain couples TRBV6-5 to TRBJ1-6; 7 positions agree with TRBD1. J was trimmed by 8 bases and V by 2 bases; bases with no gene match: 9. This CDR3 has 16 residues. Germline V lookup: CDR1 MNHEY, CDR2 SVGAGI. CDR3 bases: TGTGCCAGCAGTTACAGCGCAGGGGGGCCCCATTCACCCCTCCACTTT. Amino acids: CASSYSAGGPHSPLHF.

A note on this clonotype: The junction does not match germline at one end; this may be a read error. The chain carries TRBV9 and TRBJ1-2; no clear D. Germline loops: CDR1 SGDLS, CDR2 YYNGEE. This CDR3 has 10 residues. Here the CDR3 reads CTSSGYGYTF. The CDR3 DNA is TGTACCAGCAGCGGATATGGCTACACCTTC.

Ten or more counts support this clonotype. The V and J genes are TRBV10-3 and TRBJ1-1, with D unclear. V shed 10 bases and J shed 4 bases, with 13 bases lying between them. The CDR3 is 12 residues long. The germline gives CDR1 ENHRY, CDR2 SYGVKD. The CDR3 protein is CATRRGSTEAFF. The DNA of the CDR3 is TGTGCCACACGACGGGGTTCCACTGAAGCTTTCTTT.

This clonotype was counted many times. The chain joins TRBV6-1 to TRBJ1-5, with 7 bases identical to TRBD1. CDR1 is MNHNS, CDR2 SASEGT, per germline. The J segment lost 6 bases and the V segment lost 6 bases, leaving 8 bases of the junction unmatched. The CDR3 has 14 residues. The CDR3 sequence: CASRLRGLGQPQHF. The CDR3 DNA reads TGTGCCAGCAGGCTCAGGGGGTTAGGTCAGCCCCAGCATTTT.

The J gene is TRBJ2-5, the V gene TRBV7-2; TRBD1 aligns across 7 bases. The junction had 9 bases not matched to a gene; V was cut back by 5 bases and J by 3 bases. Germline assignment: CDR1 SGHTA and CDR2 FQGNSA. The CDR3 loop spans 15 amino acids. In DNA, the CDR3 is TGTGCCAGCAGCGTATCCGGGACAGTAGAAGAGACCCAGTACTTC. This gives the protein CASSVSGTVEETQYF.

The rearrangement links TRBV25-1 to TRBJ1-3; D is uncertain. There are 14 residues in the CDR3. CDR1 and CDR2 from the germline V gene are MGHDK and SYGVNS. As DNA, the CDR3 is TGTGCTAGAGATTCGGTCCTCTCTGGAAACACCATATATTTT. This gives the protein CARDSVLSGNTIYF.

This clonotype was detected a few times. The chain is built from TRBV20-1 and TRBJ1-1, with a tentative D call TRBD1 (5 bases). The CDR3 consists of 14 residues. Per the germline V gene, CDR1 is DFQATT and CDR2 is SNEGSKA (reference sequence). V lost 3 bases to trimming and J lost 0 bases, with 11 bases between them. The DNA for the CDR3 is TGCAGTGCTAGGGACGGGGCCATGAACACTGAAGCTTTCTTT. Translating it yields CSARDGAMNTEAFF.

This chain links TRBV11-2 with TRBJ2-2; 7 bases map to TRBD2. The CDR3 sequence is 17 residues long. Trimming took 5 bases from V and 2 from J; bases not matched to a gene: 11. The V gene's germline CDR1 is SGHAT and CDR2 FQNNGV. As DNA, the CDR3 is TGTGCCAGCAGCAGTTACTTGCTAGCGGCTAACACCGGGGAGCTGTTTTTT. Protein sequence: CASSSYLLAANTGELFF.

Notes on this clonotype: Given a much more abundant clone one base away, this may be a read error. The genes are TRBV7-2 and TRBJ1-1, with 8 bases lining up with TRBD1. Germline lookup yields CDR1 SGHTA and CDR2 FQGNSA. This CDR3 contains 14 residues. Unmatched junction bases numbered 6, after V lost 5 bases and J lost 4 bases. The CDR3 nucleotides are TGTACCAGCAGCGACAGGGGAGGGAGCACTGAAGCTTTCTTT. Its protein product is CTSSDRGGSTEAFF.

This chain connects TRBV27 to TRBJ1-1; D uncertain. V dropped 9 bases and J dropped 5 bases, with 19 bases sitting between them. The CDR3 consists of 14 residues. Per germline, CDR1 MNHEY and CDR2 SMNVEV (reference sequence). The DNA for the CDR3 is TGTGCCAGTTCACGGGCCGTCGGCGGGACTGAAGCTTTCTTT. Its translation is CASSRAVGGTEAFF.

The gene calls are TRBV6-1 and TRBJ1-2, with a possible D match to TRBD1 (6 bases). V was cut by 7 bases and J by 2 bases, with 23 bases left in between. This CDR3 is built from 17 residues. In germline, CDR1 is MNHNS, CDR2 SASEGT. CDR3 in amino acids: CASIAGQGTGFNYGYTF. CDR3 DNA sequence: TGTGCCAGCATCGCAGGGCAGGGGACCGGGTTCAACTATGGCTACACCTTC.

The CDR3 region is CSARTGGVYQPQHF. As DNA, the CDR3 is TGCAGTGCTAGAACAGGGGGCGTTTATCAGCCCCAGCATTTT. This rearrangement joins TRBV20-1 to TRBJ1-5; TRBD1 aligns across 9 bases. The length of the CDR3 is 14 residues. V was pared by 2 bases and J by 5 bases, with 4 bases of the junction left unmatched. Germline V gene data show CDR1 as DFQATT and CDR2 as SNEGSKA (reference sequence).

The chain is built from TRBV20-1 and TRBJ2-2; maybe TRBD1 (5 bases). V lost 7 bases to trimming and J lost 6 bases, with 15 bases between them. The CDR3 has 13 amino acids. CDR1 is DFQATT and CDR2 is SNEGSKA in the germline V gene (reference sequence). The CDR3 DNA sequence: TGCAGTGTCCAACCCAGGGCAGCCGGGGAGCTGTTTTTT. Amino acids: CSVQPRAAGELFF.

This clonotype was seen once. The CDR3 sequence is CATSRDRDLYGYTF. As DNA, the CDR3 is TGTGCCACCAGCAGGGACAGGGATCTCTATGGCTACACCTTC. V gene TRBV15 combines with J gene TRBJ1-2, with 8 nucleotides matching TRBD1. There are 14 residues in the CDR3. Germline V gene lookup returns CDR1 LNHNV and CDR2 YYDKDF (reference sequence). V lost 3 bases to trimming and J lost 4 bases; unmatched junction nucleotides: 4. Looking up the rest from reference TRBV15 and TRBJ1-2 gives the full variable domain: DAMVIQNPRYQVTQFGKPVTLSCSQTLNHNVMYWYQQKSSQAPKLLFHYYDKDFNNEADTPDNFQSRRPNTSFCFLDIRSPGLGDTAMYLCATSRDRDLYGYTFGSGTRLTVV.

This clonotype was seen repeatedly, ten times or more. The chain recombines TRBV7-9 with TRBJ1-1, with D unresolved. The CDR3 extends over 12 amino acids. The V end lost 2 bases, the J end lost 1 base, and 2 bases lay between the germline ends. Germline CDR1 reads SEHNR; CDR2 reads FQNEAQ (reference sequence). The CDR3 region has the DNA TGTGCCAGCAGCTTATGGAACACTGAAGCTTTCTTT. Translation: CASSLWNTEAFF. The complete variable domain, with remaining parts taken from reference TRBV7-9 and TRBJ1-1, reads DTGVSQNPRHKITKRGQNVTFRCDPISEHNRLYWYRQTLGQGPEFLTYFQNEAQLEKSRLLSDRFSAERPKGSFSTLEIQRTEQGDSAMYLCASSLWNTEAFFGQGTRLTVV.

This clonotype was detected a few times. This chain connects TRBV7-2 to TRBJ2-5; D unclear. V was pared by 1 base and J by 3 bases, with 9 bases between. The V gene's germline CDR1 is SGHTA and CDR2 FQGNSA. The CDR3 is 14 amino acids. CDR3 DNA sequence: TGTGCCAGCAGCTTAGGTCGCAGTAAAGAGACCCAGTACTTC. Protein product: CASSLGRSKETQYF.

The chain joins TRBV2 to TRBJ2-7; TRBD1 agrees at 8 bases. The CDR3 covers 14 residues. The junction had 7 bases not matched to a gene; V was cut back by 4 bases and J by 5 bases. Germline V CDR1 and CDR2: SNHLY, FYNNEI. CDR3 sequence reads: CASSASTGGNEQYF. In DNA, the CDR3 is TGTGCCAGCAGTGCTAGCACAGGGGGGAACGAGCAGTACTTC.

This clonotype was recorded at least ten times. The CDR3: CASSSGWETQYF. CDR3 DNA sequence: TGTGCCAGCAGCTCAGGATGGGAGACCCAGTACTTC. The chain employs TRBV12-3 or TRBV12-4 and TRBJ2-5; unclear D gene. This CDR3 spans 12 amino acids. V lost 6 bases and J lost 5, with 10 bases in between.

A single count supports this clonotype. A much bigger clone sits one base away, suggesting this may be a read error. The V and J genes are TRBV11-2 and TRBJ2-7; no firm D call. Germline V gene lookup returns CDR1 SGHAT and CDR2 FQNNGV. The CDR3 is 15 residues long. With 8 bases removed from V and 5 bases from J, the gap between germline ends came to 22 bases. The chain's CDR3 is CASGYAGLASNEQYF. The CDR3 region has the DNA TGTGCCAGCGGCTATGCCGGGTTGGCCTCGAACGAGCAGTACTTC.

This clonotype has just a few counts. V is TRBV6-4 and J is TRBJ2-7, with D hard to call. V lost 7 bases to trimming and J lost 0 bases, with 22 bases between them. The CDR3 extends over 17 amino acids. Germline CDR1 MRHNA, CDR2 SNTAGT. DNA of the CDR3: TGTGCCAGCATAAGAAGTAAGTCTCTTCCTAGCTCCTACGAGCAGTACTTC. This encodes CASIRSKSLPSSYEQYF.

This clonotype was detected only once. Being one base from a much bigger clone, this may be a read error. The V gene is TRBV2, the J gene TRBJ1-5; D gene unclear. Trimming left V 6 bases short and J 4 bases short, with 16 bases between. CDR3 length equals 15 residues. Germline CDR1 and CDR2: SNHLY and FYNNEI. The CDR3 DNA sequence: TGTGCCAGCAGGGCTGAGGTGGGCGGGAATCAGCCCCAGCATTTT. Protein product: CASRAEVGGNQPQHF.

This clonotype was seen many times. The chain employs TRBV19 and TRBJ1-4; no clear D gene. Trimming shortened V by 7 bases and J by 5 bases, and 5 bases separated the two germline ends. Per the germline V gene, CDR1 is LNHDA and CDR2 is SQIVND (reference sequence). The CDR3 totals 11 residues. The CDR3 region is CASKRNEKLFF. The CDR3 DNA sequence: TGTGCCAGTAAACGGAATGAAAAACTGTTTTTT.

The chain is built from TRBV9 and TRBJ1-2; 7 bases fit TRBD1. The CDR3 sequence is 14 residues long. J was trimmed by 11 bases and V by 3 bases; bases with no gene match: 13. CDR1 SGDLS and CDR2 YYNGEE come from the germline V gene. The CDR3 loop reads CASSDRGRGRLYTF. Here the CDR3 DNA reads TGTGCCAGCAGCGACCGGGGCAGGGGGAGGTTATACACCTTC.

The CDR3 DNA follows: TGTGCCAGCAGCGTAATAGGGCGGGGGGACTCCTACGAGCAGTACTTC. Translated: CASSVIGRGDSYEQYF. The chain is built from TRBV9 and TRBJ2-7; 8 bases match TRBD2. Germline V CDR1 and CDR2: SGDLS, YYNGEE. Trimming took 1 base from V and 0 from J; bases not matched to a gene: 6. The CDR3 spans 16 residues.

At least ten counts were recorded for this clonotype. CDR3 bases: TGCAGTGCTGGACAGGGGGCGCGTGGCTACACCTTC. This translates into CSAGQGARGYTF. The chain recombines TRBV20-1 with TRBJ1-2; 11 nucleotides agree with TRBD1. Trimming took 5 bases from V and 7 from J; bases not matched to a gene: 3. Germline CDR1 and CDR2: DFQATT and SNEGSKA (reference sequence). The CDR3 covers 12 residues.

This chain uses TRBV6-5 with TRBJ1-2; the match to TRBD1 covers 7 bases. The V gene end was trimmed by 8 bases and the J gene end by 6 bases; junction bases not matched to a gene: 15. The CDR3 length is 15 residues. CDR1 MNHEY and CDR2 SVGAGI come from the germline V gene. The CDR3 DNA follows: TGTGCCAGCGGTCGTTCGGGACAGCATCTTAATGGCTACACCTTC. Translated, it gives CASGRSGQHLNGYTF.

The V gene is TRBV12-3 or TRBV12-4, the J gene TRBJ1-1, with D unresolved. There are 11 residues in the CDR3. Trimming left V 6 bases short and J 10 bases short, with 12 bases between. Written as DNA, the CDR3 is TGTGCCAGCAGATCTACTTATGGAGCTTTCTTT. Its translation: CASRSTYGAFF.